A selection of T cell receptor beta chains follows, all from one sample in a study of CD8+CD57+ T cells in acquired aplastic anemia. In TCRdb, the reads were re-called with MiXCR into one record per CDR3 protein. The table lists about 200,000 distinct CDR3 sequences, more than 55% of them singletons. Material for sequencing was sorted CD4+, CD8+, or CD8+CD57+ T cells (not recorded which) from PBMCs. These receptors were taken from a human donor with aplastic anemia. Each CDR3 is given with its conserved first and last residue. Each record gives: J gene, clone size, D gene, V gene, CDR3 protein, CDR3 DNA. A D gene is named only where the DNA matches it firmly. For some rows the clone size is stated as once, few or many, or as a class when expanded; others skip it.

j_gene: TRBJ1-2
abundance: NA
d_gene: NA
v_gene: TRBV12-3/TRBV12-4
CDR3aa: CASSLARAGNYGYTF
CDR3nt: TGTGCCAGCAGTTTAGCCCGAGCAGGCAACTATGGCTACACCTTC

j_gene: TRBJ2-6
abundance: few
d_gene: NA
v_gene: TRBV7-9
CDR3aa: CASSLDRSGANVLTF
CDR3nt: TGTGCCAGCAGCTTAGACAGATCTGGGGCCAACGTCCTGACTTTC

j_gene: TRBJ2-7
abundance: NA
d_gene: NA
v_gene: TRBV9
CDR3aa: CASSGDTNYEQYF
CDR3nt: TGTGCCAGCAGCGGCGACACAAACTACGAGCAGTACTTC

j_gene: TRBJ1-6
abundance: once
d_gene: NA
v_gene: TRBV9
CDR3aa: CASSPRGGLDSPLHF
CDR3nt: TGTGCCAGCAGCCCGAGGGGGGGTCTGGATTCACCCCTCCACTTT

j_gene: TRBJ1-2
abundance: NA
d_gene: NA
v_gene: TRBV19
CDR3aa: CASSKTGAYGYTF
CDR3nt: TGTGCCAGCTCAAAGACGGGGGCCTATGGCTACACCTTC

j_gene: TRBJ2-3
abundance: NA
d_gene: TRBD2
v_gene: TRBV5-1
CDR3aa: CASSLGLAGGPARDTQYF
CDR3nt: TGCGCCAGCAGCTTGGGGTTAGCGGGGGGGCCAGCGAGGGATACGCAGTATTTT

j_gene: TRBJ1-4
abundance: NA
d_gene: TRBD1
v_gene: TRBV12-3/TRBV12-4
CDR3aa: CASSFASGTGGEKLFF
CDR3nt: TGTGCCAGCAGTTTCGCCTCCGGGACAGGGGGGGAAAAACTGTTTTTT

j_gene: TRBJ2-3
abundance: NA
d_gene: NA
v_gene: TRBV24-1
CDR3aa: CATSGGGSTDTQYF
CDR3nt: TGTGCCACCAGTGGGGGAGGAAGCACAGATACGCAGTATTTT

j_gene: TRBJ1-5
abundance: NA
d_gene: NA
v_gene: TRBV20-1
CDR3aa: CSARGQGEQPQHF
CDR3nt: TGCAGTGCTAGGGGGCAGGGAGAACAGCCCCAGCATTTT

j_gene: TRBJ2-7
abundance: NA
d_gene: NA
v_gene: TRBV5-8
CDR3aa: CASSLSQGRYEQYF
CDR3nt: TGTGCCAGCAGCTTGTCGCAGGGTCGATACGAGCAGTACTTC

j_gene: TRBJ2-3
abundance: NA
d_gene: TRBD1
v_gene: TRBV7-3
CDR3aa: CASSLLQGVTDTQYF
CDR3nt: TGTGCCAGCAGCCTACTACAGGGGGTGACAGATACGCAGTATTTT

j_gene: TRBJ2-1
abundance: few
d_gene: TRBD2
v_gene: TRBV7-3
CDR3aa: CASSSRGGTGNEQFF
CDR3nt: TGTGCCAGCAGCTCCCGCGGGGGGACCGGCAATGAGCAGTTCTTC

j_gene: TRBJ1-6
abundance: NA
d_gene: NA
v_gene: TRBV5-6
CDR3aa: CASSTKTDFNSPLHF
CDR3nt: TGTGCCAGCAGCACCAAGACAGATTTTAATTCACCCCTCCACTTT

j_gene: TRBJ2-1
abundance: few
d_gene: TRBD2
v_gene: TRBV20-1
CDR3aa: CGLAGGPNEQFF
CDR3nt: TGCGGACTAGCGGGGGGGCCGAATGAGCAGTTCTTC

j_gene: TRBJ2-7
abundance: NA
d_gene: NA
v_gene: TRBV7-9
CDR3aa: CASSLVRVEEQYF
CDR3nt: TGTGCCAGCAGCTTAGTCAGGGTGGAGGAGCAGTACTTC

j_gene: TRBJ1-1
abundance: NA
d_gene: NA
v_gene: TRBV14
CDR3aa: CASSQVFLGQYDTEAFF
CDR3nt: TGTGCCAGCAGCCAAGTCTTTTTAGGACAGTATGACACTGAAGCTTTCTTT

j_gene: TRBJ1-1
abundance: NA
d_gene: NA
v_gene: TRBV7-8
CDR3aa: CASSLEGPARYTEAFF
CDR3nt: TGTGCCAGCAGCTTAGAGGGGCCGGCCAGGTACACTGAAGCTTTCTTT

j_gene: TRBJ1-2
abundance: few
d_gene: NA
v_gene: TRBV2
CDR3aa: CASSEFETDGYTF
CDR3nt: TGTGCCAGCAGTGAGTTTGAGACCGATGGCTACACCTTC

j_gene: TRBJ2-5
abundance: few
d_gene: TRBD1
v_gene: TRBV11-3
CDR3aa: CASSLGQGKVGETQYF
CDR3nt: TGTGCCAGCAGCTTAGGACAGGGGAAGGTCGGAGAGACCCAGTACTTC

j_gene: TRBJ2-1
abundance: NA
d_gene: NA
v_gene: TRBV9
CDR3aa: CASSVASVNEQSF
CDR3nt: TGTGCCAGCAGCGTAGCTTCGGTTAATGAGCAGTCCTTC

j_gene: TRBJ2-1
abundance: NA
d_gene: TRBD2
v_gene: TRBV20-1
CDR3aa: CSASPSGILNEQFF
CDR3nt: TGCAGTGCTAGTCCCAGCGGGATTCTAAATGAGCAGTTCTTC

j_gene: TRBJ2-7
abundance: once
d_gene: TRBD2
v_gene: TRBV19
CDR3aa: CASSLGSGRSSLEQYF
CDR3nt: TGTGCCAGTAGTTTGGGGAGCGGGAGGTCTTCCCTCGAGCAGTACTTC

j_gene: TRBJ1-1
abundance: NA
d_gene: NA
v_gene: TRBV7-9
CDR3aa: CASSYEVGKAFF
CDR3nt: TGTGCCAGCAGCTACGAGGTAGGGAAAGCTTTCTTT

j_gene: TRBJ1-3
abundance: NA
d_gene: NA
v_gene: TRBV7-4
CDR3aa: CASSLPGREGYTIYF
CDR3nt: TGTGCCAGCAGCTTGCCGGGCCGGGAGGGCTACACCATATATTTT

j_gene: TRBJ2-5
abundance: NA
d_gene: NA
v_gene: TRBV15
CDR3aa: CATSRDMGTQETQYF
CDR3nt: TGTGCCACCAGCAGAGATATGGGGACCCAAGAGACCCAGTACTTC

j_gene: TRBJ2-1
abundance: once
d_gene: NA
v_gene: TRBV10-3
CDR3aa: CASSRLGWVSCNEQFF
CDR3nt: TGTGCCAGCAGTCGTTTGGGGTGGGTCTCCTGCAATGAGCAGTTCTTC

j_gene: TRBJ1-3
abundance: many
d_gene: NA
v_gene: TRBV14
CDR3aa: CASTETGSGNTIYF
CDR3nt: TGTGCCAGCACCGAAACCGGCTCTGGAAACACCATATATTTT

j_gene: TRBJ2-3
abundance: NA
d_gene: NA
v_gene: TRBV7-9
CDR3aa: CASSLPTDTQYF
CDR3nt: TGTGCCAGCAGCTTACCGACAGATACGCAGTATTTT

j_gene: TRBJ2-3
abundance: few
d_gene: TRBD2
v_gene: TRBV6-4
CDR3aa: CASSDGTSGGATDTQYF
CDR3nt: TGTGCCAGCAGTGACGGGACTAGCGGGGGGGCCACAGATACGCAGTATTTT

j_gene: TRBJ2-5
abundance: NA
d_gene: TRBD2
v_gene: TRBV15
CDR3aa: CATSIMDGRASYETQYF
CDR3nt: TGTGCCACCAGCATTATGGACGGGAGGGCCTCATACGAGACCCAGTACTTC

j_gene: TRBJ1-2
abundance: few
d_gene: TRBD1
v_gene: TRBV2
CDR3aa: CASSDRQGGLYGYTF
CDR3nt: TGTGCCAGCAGTGACCGACAGGGCGGCCTTTATGGCTACACCTTC

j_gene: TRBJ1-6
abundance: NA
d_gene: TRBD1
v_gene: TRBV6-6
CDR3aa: CASSADRVNSPLHF
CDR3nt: TGTGCCAGCAGCGCGGACAGGGTAAATTCACCCCTCCACTTT

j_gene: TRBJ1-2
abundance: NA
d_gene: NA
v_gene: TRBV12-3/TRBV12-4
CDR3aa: CASSLYGGPNYGYTF
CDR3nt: TGTGCCAGCAGTTTATACGGCGGTCCTAACTATGGCTACACCTTC

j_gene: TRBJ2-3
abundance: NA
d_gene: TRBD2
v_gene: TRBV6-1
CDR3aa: CASSEASGGPDTQYF
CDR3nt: TGTGCCAGCAGTGAAGCTAGCGGGGGCCCAGATACGCAGTATTTT

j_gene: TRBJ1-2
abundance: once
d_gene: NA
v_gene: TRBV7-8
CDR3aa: CASSLLTASLAGYTF
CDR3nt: TGTGCCAGCAGCTTATTGACAGCATCCTTAGCGGGCTACACCTTC

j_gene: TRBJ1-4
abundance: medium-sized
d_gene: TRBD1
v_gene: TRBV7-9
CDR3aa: CASSLVTGGSLELFF
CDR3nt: TGTGCCAGCAGCTTAGTCACAGGGGGCTCATTGGAACTGTTTTTT

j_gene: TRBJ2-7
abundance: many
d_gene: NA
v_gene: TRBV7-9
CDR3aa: CASSLALDRPYEQYF
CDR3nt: TGTGCCAGCAGCTTAGCCTTGGACAGACCCTACGAGCAGTACTTC

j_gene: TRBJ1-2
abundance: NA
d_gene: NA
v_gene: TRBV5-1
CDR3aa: CASSLGDTGNGYTF
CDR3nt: TGCGCCAGCAGCTTGGGGGACACCGGGAATGGCTACACCTTC

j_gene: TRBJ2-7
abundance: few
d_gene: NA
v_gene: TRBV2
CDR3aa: CASSRILEEAYEQYF
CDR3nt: TGTGCCAGCAGCCGAATACTTGAGGAGGCTTACGAGCAGTACTTC

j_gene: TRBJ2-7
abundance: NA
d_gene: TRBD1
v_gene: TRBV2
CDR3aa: CASTKGALYEQYF
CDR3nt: TGTGCCAGCACCAAGGGGGCACTATACGAGCAGTACTTC

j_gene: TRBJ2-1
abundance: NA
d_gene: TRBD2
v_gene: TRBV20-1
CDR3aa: CSASTSGRYNEQFF
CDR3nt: TGCAGTGCTAGTACTAGCGGGAGGTACAATGAGCAGTTCTTC